The T cell receptor beta chain described here comes from a study of blood T cells in healthy people across ages. The CDR3 covers 13 residues. Germline assignment: CDR1 DFQATT and CDR2 SNEGSKA (reference sequence). Findings and caveats of the study: Greater diversity and more naive CD4+ cells were seen in long-lived donors than in aged donors.

As regards this clonotype: The antigen is not known.

Together with a sample-barcoded 5' primer, a J-beta primer mix was included in a second PCR lasting about 6 to 11 cycles. The authors tagged each cDNA molecule using a template-switch adaptor with 12 random nucleotides. Using its own MiXCR run on the 5' RACE reads, TCRdb lists one record per CDR3 protein. Of fewer than 1,000,000 distinct CDR3 sequences in the sample, around half are singletons; the top ten hold about a sixth. Each sample had at least 7 million PBMCs isolated. The clonotype was recovered from a man older than 75 in good health. V gene TRBV20-1 combines with J gene TRBJ2-4; D might be TRBD2 (6 bases). Matching the DNA end better, TRBJ2-7 makes the J call doubtful. The sequencing input was blood. CDR3 nucleotide sequence: TGCAGTGCCACCGGGACTTCGCCCTACGAGCAGTACTTC. Translated, it gives CSATGTSPYEQYF.